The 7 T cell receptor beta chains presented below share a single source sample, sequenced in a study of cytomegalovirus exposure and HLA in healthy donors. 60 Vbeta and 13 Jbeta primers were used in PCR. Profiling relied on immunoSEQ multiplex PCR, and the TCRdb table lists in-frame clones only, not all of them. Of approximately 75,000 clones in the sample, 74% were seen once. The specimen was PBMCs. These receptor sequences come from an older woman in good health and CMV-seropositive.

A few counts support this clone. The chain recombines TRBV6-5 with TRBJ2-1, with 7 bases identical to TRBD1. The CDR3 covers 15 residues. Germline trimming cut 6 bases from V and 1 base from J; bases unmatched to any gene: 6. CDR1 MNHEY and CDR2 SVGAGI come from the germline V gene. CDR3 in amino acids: CASSLTGASYNEQFF. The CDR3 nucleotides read TGTGCCAGCAGCCTTACAGGGGCTTCCTACAATGAGCAGTTCTTC.

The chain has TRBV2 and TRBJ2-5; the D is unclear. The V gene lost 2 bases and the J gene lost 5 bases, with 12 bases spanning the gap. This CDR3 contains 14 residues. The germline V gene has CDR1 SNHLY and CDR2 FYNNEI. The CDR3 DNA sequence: TGTGCCAGCAGTGAAAATCCGGGTTGGGAGACCCAGTACTTC. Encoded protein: CASSENPGWETQYF. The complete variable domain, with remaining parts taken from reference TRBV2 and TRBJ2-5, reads EPEVTQTPSHQVTQMGQEVILRCVPISNHLYFYWYRQILGQKVEFLVSFYNNEISEKSEIFDDQFSVERPDGSNFTLKIRSTKLEDSAMYFCASSENPGWETQYFGPGTRLLVL.

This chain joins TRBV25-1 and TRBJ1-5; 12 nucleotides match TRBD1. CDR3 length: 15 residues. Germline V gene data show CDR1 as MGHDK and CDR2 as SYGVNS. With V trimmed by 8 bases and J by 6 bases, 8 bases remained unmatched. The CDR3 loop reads CASPLRDRGLQPQHF. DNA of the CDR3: TGTGCCAGCCCCCTCCGGGACAGGGGGCTTCAGCCCCAGCATTTT. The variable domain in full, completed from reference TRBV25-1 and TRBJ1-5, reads EADIYQTPRYLVIGTGKKITLECSQTMGHDKMYWYQQDPGMELHLIHYSYGVNSTEKGDLSSESTVSRIRTEHFPLTLESARPSHTSQYLCASPLRDRGLQPQHFGDGTRLSIL.

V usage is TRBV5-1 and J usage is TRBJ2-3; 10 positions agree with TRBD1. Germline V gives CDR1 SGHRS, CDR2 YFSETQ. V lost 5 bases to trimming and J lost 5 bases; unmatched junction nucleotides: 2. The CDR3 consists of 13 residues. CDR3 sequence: CASRTGGIDTQYF. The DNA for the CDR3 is TGCGCCAGCAGGACAGGGGGCATAGATACGCAGTATTTT.

CDR3 amino acids: CASSLVDTGELFF. DNA for the CDR3: TGTGCCAGCAGCTTAGTCGACACCGGGGAGCTGTTTTTT. V gene TRBV7-8 combines with J gene TRBJ2-2; D is unresolved. Germline V gene data show CDR1 as SGHVS and CDR2 as FQNEAQ. The CDR3 has 13 residues. Trimming pared 1 base from V and 3 bases from J, leaving 3 bases between.

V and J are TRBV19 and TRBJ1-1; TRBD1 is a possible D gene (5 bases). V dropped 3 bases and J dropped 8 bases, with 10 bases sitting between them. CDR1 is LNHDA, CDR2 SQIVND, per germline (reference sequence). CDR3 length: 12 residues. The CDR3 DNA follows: TGTGCCAGTAGTATTCAGGGATGGGAAGCTTTCTTT. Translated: CASSIQGWEAFF.

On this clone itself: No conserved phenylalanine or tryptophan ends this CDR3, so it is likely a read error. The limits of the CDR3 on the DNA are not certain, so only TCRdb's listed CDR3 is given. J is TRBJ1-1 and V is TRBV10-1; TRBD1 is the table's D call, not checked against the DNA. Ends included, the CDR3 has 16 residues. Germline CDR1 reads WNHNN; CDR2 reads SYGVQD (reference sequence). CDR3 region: CASSGSTGVTKTEALV.